This TCR beta chain came from a study of T cell repertoires in cytomegalovirus infection. Turning to the study itself: In public TCR beta signatures, there were indications of both CMV infection and matching HLA type.

CDR1 and CDR2 (germline): DFQATT, SNEGSKA (reference sequence). V lost 4 bases, J lost 4 bases, and 19 bases lay in between. This CDR3 has 15 residues. The sample holds a few counts of this clonotype. Antigen unknown. TCRdb called the reads again in MiXCR, with one record for every CDR3 protein. The sample has 250,000 to 400,000 distinct CDR3 sequences, just under 25% seen once. The source was cultured PBMCs, collected from culture after CMV antigen stimulation. The source of this sequence is a human donor in good health (CMV status not recorded). Some clones in this sample may be carry-over from other donors' samples. The chain uses TRBV20-1 and TRBJ2-5, with D perhaps being TRBD1 or TRBD2 (5 bases each). The CDR3 reads CSATKRDQGTETQYF. The CDR3 DNA follows: TGCAGTGCTACCAAGAGGGACCAGGGAACAGAGACCCAGTACTTC.